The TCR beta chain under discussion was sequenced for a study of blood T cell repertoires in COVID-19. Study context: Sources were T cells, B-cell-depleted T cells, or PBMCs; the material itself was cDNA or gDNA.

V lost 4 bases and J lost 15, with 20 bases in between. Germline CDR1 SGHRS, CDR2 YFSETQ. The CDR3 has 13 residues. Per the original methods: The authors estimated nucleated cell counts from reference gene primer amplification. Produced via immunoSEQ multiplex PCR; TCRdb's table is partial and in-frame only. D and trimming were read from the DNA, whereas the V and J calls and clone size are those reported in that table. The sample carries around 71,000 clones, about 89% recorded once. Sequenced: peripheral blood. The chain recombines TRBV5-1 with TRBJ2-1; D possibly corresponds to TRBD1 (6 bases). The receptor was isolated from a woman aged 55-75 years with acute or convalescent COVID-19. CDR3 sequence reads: CASSPRDTSTRFF. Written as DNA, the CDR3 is TGCGCCAGCAGCCCCCGGGACACCTCGACGCGGTTCTTC.